The entry below gives a single T cell receptor beta chain sequence along with its context. What it binds is not known. A multiplex PCR was run with 60 Vbeta primers and 13 Jbeta primers. The table came from immunoSEQ multiplex PCR; TCRdb's copy has only in-frame clones and leaves some out. Among 150,000 or so clones listed, 80% were seen once. V shed 1 base, J shed 4 bases, and the junction held 5 bases outside the gene matches. The CDR3 consists of 16 residues. The germline gives CDR1 SGHNT, CDR2 YENEEA. The sample comes from a study of cytomegalovirus exposure and HLA in healthy donors. Study-wide findings and caveats: Earlier analysis found most TCR beta V segments productive about 90% or about 30% of the time. Near-uniform donor sequencing depth was presumed by presence/absence analyses. HLA alleles were associated with around 17,000 TCR beta sequences in a later analysis at 0.05 false discovery rate.

The chain has TRBV11-3 and TRBJ2-3, with 10 bases fitting TRBD2. The TCR sequence derives from a middle-aged woman in good health and CMV-seropositive. The sample was PBMCs. CDR3 region: CASSLALAGVADTQYF. The CDR3 coding sequence is TGTGCCAGCAGCTTAGCTCTAGCGGGAGTCGCAGATACGCAGTATTTT.